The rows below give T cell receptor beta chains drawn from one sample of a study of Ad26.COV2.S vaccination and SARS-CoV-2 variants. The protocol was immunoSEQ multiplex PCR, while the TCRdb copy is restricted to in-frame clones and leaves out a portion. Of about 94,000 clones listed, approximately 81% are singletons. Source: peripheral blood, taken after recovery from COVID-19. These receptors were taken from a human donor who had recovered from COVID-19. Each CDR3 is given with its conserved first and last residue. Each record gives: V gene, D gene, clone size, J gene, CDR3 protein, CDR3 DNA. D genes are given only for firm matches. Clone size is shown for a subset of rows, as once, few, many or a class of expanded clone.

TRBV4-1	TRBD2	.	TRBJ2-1	CASSHKWELAGPYNEQFF	TGCGCCAGCAGCCACAAGTGGGAACTAGCGGGACCCTACAATGAGCAGTTCTTC
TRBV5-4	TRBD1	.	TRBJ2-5	CASSFFDRGQETQYF	TGTGCCAGCAGCTTCTTCGACAGGGGGCAAGAGACCCAGTACTTC
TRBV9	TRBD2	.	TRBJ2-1	CASSDGTSGNGEQFF	TGTGCCAGCAGCGACGGGACTAGTGGGAATGGTGAGCAGTTCTTC
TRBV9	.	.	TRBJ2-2	CASSANSVTGELFF	TGTGCCAGCAGCGCGAATAGTGTCACCGGGGAGCTGTTTTTT
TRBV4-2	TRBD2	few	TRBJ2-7	CASSQLAGGRYEQYF	TGTGCCAGCAGCCAGCTAGCGGGAGGGCGCTACGAGCAGTACTTC
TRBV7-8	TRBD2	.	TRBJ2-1	CASSYDPSGKNNEQFF	TGTGCCAGCAGCTACGATCCTAGCGGAAAAAACAATGAGCAGTTCTTC
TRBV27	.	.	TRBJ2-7	CASSSTQLAIYEQYF	TGTGCCAGCAGTTCAACCCAGCTAGCGATCTACGAGCAGTACTTC
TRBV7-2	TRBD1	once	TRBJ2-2	CASNPTGATTGELFF	TGTGCCAGCAACCCGACAGGGGCGACGACCGGGGAGCTGTTTTTT
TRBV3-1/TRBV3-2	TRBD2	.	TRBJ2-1	CASSQDGTSGIISQFF	TGTGCCAGCAGCCAAGATGGGACTAGCGGGATAATTAGTCAGTTCTTC
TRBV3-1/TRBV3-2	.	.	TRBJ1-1	CASSHISLRQTEAFF	TGTGCCAGCAGCCACATCTCCCTACGGCAGACTGAAGCTTTCTTT
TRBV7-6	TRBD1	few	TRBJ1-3	CASSVGQPPGNTIYF	TGTGCCAGCAGCGTGGGACAGCCCCCTGGAAACACCATATATTTT
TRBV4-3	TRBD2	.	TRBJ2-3	CASSQDGTSGRTDTQYF	TGCGCCAGCAGCCAAGATGGGACTAGCGGGAGGACAGATACGCAGTATTTT
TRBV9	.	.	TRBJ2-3	CASSAVSGTDTQYF	TGTGCCAGCAGCGCTGTTAGCGGTACAGATACGCAGTATTTT
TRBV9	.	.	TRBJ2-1	CASSVGADSYNEQFF	TGTGCCAGCAGCGTAGGGGCAGACTCCTACAATGAGCAGTTCTTC
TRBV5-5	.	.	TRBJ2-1	CASSLAATPRSTNEQFF	TGTGCCAGCAGCTTGGCGGCGACCCCCAGGTCGACCAATGAGCAGTTCTTC
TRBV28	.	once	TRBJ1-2	CASSGPPAGYTF	TGTGCCAGCAGTGGCCCCCCAGCAGGCTACACCTTC
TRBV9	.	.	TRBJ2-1	CASSPWEGLEQFF	TGTGCCAGCAGCCCCTGGGAAGGACTGGAGCAGTTCTTC
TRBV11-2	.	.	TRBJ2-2	CASSPGLMNTGELFF	TGTGCCAGCAGCCCGGGACTGATGAACACCGGGGAGCTGTTTTTT
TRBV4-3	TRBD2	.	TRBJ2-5	CASSRGTSSGGETQYF	TGCGCCAGCAGCCGGGGGACTAGCTCAGGGGGGGAGACCCAGTACTTC
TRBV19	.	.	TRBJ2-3	CASSIGLGTDTQYF	TGTGCCAGTAGTATAGGGTTAGGCACAGATACGCAGTATTTT
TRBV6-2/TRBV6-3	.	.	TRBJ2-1	CASSYTHNEQFF	TGTGCCAGCAGTTACACGCACAATGAGCAGTTCTTC
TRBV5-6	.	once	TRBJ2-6	CASSLQARDSGANVLTF	TGTGCCAGCAGCTTGCAGGCGCGTGACTCTGGGGCCAACGTCCTGACTTTC
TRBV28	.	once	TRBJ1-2	CASKSQADYGYTF	TGTGCCAGCAAGTCCCAAGCGGACTATGGCTACACCTTC
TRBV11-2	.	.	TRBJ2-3	CASSFSRRRGGADTQYF	TGTGCCAGCAGCTTTTCCCGGAGACGAGGGGGAGCTGATACGCAGTATTTT
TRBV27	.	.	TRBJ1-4	CASHDRNNEKLFF	TGTGCCAGCCACGACAGGAACAATGAAAAACTGTTTTTT
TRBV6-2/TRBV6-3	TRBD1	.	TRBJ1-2	CASSYSGTVNGYTF	TGTGCCAGCAGTTACTCGGGGACAGTGAATGGCTACACCTTC
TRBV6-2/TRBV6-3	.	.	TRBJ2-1	CASSYGGGGHNEQFF	TGTGCCAGCAGTTATGGGGGAGGGGGCCACAATGAGCAGTTCTTC
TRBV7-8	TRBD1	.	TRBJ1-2	CASSSDRRGTGVGYTF	TGTGCCAGCAGCTCAGACCGGAGAGGGACAGGGGTTGGCTACACCTTC
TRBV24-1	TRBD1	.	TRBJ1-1	CATSDGTGGVDTEAFF	TGTGCCACCAGTGATGGGACAGGGGGAGTCGACACTGAAGCTTTCTTT
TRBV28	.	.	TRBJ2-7	CASSLNYPISGEQYF	TGTGCCAGCAGTTTGAACTACCCGATATCTGGCGAGCAGTACTTC
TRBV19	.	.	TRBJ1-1	CASSFHRDETEAFF	TGTGCCAGTAGTTTCCACAGGGACGAGACTGAAGCTTTCTTT
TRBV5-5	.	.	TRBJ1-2	CASSLSSGDRNFNYGYTF	TGTGCCAGCAGCTTATCTTCCGGCGACAGAAATTTTAACTATGGCTACACCTTC
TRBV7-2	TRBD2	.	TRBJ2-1	CASRNPGAKTSGSRREQFF	TGTGCCAGCAGGAACCCGGGCGCGAAAACTAGCGGGAGTCGCCGCGAGCAGTTCTTC
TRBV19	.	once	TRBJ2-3	CASSIGPYRNTDTQYF	TGTGCCAGTAGTATTGGGCCGTACAGGAACACAGATACGCAGTATTTT
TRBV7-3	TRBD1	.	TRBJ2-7	CASSTGTGPYEQYF	TGTGCCAGCAGTACCGGGACAGGGCCCTACGAGCAGTACTTC
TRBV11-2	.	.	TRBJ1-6	CASSPYNSPLHF	TGTGCCAGCAGCCCCTATAATTCACCCCTCCACTTT
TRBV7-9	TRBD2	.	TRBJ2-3	CASSLVSGRAVDTQYF	TGTGCCAGCAGCTTGGTTAGCGGGAGGGCCGTAGATACGCAGTATTTT
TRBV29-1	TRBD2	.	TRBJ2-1	CSAGLAGSGEQFF	TGCAGCGCCGGACTAGCGGGAAGTGGTGAGCAGTTCTTC
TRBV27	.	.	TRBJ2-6	CASSPFLGANVLTF	TGTGCCAGCAGCCCCTTTCTTGGGGCCAACGTCCTGACTTTC
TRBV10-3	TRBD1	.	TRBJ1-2	CAISGDRADGYTF	TGTGCCATCAGTGGGGACAGGGCGGATGGCTACACCTTC
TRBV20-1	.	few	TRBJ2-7	CSASDSIFYEQYF	TGCAGTGCTAGTGACTCAATATTCTACGAGCAGTACTTC
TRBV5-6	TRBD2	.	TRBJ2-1	CASSLGGTSGRNEQFF	TGTGCCAGCAGCTTGGGAGGGACTAGCGGGAGGAATGAGCAGTTCTTC
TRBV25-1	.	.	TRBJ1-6	CASSEIASSYNSPLHF	TGTGCCAGCAGTGAGATAGCGAGCTCCTATAATTCACCCCTCCACTTT
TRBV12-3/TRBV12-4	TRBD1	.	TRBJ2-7	CASSLRTGRQYF	TGTGCCAGCAGTTTACGGACAGGGCGCCAGTACTTC
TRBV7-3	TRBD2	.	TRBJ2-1	CASSRAGGVLSEQFF	TGTGCCAGCAGCCGAGCGGGAGGGGTCCTAAGTGAGCAGTTCTTC
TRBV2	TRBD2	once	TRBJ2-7	CAIRGGTSGRSYEQYF	TGTGCCATTAGGGGAGGGACTAGCGGGAGGAGCTACGAGCAGTACTTC
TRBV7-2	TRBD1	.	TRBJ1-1	CASSYDRGTEAFF	TGTGCCAGCAGTTACGACAGGGGCACTGAAGCTTTCTTT